This TCR delta chain appears in the sequencing data of a study of γδ T cells in repeated Plasmodium falciparum infection. Across the study: Malian samples came from no-transmission periods or across acute febrile malaria episodes.

TCRdb repeated clone calling on the multiplex PCR reads with CATT. The table records 90,000 to 95,000 delta-chain clones, roughly 0.9% of them present only once. Study conclusions and caveats: Malian children's Vdelta2-negative repertoires appeared more expanded and less diverse than Australians'.

Germline V gene lookup returns CDR1 GEAIGNYY and CDR2 EKD. The CDR3 spans 23 residues. Comments on this clone: Its antigen is currently unknown. Since a far larger clone is one base different, this is likely a read error. This specimen includes other DNA sequences encoding the same CDR3.

Bulk repertoires came from Vgamma9/Vdelta2+ or Vdelta2-negative gammadelta T cells flow-sorted from PBMC. Sequencing was performed on gamma-delta T cells from blood. The TCR was taken from a pool of human donors (malaria-infected and uninfected, not separated). The V gene is TRDV2, but the J gene lacks a call; the table's TRDD3 call for D was not verified on the DNA. The CDR3 loop reads CACDTVSSYGEYTGTTNTDKLIF. CDR3 DNA sequence: TGTGCCTGTGACACCGTTAGTTCCTACGGGGAATATACTGGGACCACAAACACCGATAAACTCATCTTC.